What follows are 5 T cell receptor beta chains derived from one specimen sequenced in a study of cytomegalovirus exposure and HLA in healthy donors. Produced via immunoSEQ multiplex PCR; TCRdb's table is partial and in-frame only. The sample lists over 150,000 clones, 91% occurring once. Sequences were obtained from PBMCs. These receptors all come from a woman under 30 in good health and CMV-seropositive.

The chain has TRBV28 and TRBJ2-5, with 15 bases fitting TRBD2. V dropped 11 bases and J dropped 5; count of bases not matched to a gene: 3. The CDR3 is 13 amino acids. The germline V gene has CDR1 MDHEN and CDR2 SYDVKM. The CDR3: CAGGTSGRETQYF. DNA of the CDR3: TGTGCCGGCGGGACTAGCGGGAGGGAGACCCAGTACTTC.

The chain joins TRBV6-1 to TRBJ2-7; tentative D call: TRBD1 (5 bases). V lost 1 base and J 2 bases, leaving 9 bases between the germline ends. This CDR3 spans 14 amino acids. The germline V gene encodes CDR1 MNHNS and CDR2 SASEGT. The CDR3 sequence: CASSEGPGTYEQYF. The DNA of the CDR3 is TGTGCCAGCAGTGAAGGTCCAGGGACCTACGAGCAGTACTTC.

V is TRBV6-6 and J is TRBJ2-1, with a possible D match to TRBD2 (5 bases). Germline lookup yields CDR1 MNHNY and CDR2 SVGAGI (reference sequence). V lost 4 bases, J lost 5 bases, and 12 bases lay in between. The CDR3 runs to 14 residues. Written as DNA, the CDR3 is TGTGCCAGCAGTTCACTTCGAGCGGACAATGAGCAGTTCTTC. Its translation: CASSSLRADNEQFF.

The chain combines TRBV9 with TRBJ1-1; D might be TRBD1 (6 bases). The germline gives CDR1 SGDLS, CDR2 YYNGEE. The CDR3 contains 14 residues. V lost 5 bases and J lost 0, with 11 bases in between. CDR3 sequence reads: CASSKGQVNTEAFF. The CDR3 DNA reads as TGTGCCAGCAGTAAGGGACAAGTGAACACTGAAGCTTTCTTT.

The V call is TRBV19, the J call TRBJ2-1; 10 bases line up with TRBD2. Germline V lookup: CDR1 LNHDA, CDR2 SQIVND (reference sequence). This CDR3 is 14 amino acids long. The V gene end was trimmed by 6 bases and the J gene end by 5 bases; junction bases not matched to a gene: 4. DNA of the CDR3: TGTGCCAGTAGCAAAGCGGGAGGGGACAATGAGCAGTTCTTC. Translated, it gives CASSKAGGDNEQFF.